The rows below give T cell receptor beta chains drawn from one sample of a study of identical twins. TCRdb reprocessed the 5' RACE reads via MiXCR and lists one record per CDR3 protein. The sample shows roughly 720,000 distinct CDR3 sequences, 15% to 20% of them seen only once. These data are also associated with another study on T cells expressing NK-cell markers.

The sequenced sample consisted of PBMCs. The receptors come from a woman aged 18-35 years in good health. Both conserved end residues are part of each CDR3. Each record gives: D gene, J gene, V gene, clone size, CDR3 DNA, CDR3 protein. The D gene is left open where the match is weak. Size values are once, few and many counts, or a class for expanded clones, and some rows have none.

d_gene: .
j_gene: TRBJ2-7
v_gene: TRBV27
abundance: few
CDR3nt: TGTGCCAGCAGTTCCCTGGCTGGGCACGAGCAGTACTTC
CDR3aa: CASSSLAGHEQYF

d_gene: .
j_gene: TRBJ1-2
v_gene: TRBV12-3/TRBV12-4
abundance: .
CDR3nt: TGTGCCAGCACCCCCCTGCGGTCGGGAAATGCTAACTATGGCTACACCTTC
CDR3aa: CASTPLRSGNANYGYTF

d_gene: TRBD2
j_gene: TRBJ2-7
v_gene: TRBV6-5
abundance: few
CDR3nt: TGTGCCAGCAGTACGACTAGCGGGGGGTCGTACTTC
CDR3aa: CASSTTSGGSYF

d_gene: .
j_gene: TRBJ1-4
v_gene: TRBV7-6
abundance: .
CDR3nt: TGTGCCAGCAGCTTAGGGGGAGATGCGAATGAAAAACTGTTTTTT
CDR3aa: CASSLGGDANEKLFF

d_gene: .
j_gene: TRBJ2-1
v_gene: TRBV11-2
abundance: many
CDR3nt: TGTGCCAGCAGCTTAGACACCTTCTACAATGAGCAGTTCTTC
CDR3aa: CASSLDTFYNEQFF

d_gene: TRBD2
j_gene: TRBJ2-3
v_gene: TRBV5-5
abundance: many
CDR3nt: TGTGCCAGCAACCTTCGACTAGCGGGGTTGTCAGATACGCAGTATTTT
CDR3aa: CASNLRLAGLSDTQYF

d_gene: TRBD2
j_gene: TRBJ2-1
v_gene: TRBV5-1
abundance: .
CDR3nt: TGCGCCAGCAGCTTGGAGGGCGGGGGGGCCCGTGAGCAGTTCTTC
CDR3aa: CASSLEGGGAREQFF

d_gene: TRBD2
j_gene: TRBJ2-5
v_gene: TRBV9
abundance: few
CDR3nt: TGTGCCAGCAGCGTTTTCGGGGGGGCCCGCGAGACCCAGTACTTC
CDR3aa: CASSVFGGARETQYF

d_gene: TRBD1
j_gene: TRBJ2-7
v_gene: TRBV6-1
abundance: few
CDR3nt: TGTGCCAGCAGGGGACAGGGTAGTTCTTACGAGCAGTACTTC
CDR3aa: CASRGQGSSYEQYF

d_gene: .
j_gene: TRBJ1-6
v_gene: TRBV27
abundance: few
CDR3nt: TGTGCCAGCACCCCCGGGGGTAACTCACCCCTCCACTTT
CDR3aa: CASTPGGNSPLHF

d_gene: TRBD2
j_gene: TRBJ2-7
v_gene: TRBV27
abundance: .
CDR3nt: TGTGCCAGCAGTTGGACTAGCGGGGGGGACCCCATAGGCGAGCAGTACTTC
CDR3aa: CASSWTSGGDPIGEQYF

d_gene: TRBD1
j_gene: TRBJ1-5
v_gene: TRBV5-1
abundance: many
CDR3nt: TGCGCCAGCAGCTTGGGGGACAGAAAATATCAGCCCCAGCATTTT
CDR3aa: CASSLGDRKYQPQHF

d_gene: .
j_gene: TRBJ1-2
v_gene: TRBV15
abundance: .
CDR3nt: TGTGCCACCAGCAGAGATCTGTATGGCTACACCTTC
CDR3aa: CATSRDLYGYTF

d_gene: TRBD1
j_gene: TRBJ1-1
v_gene: TRBV27
abundance: .
CDR3nt: TGTGCCAGCAGCTCCAGAGACAGGGGACGGGGCACTGAAGCTTTCTTT
CDR3aa: CASSSRDRGRGTEAFF

d_gene: .
j_gene: TRBJ1-5
v_gene: TRBV12-3/TRBV12-4
abundance: .
CDR3nt: TGTGCCAGCAGTGGCTCCGCCACCGAGGATCAGCCCCAGCATTTT
CDR3aa: CASSGSATEDQPQHF

d_gene: TRBD2
j_gene: TRBJ2-5
v_gene: TRBV7-3
abundance: .
CDR3nt: TGTGCCAGCAGCTTGACTAGCGGGGGGGCCGAGACCCAGTACTTC
CDR3aa: CASSLTSGGAETQYF

d_gene: .
j_gene: TRBJ2-7
v_gene: TRBV5-6
abundance: .
CDR3nt: TGTGCCAGCAGCCTGGGCGCGGCGCAGTACTTC
CDR3aa: CASSLGAAQYF

d_gene: .
j_gene: TRBJ2-5
v_gene: TRBV6-1
abundance: .
CDR3nt: TGTGCCAGCAGGCTCGGGATTAGGGAGACCCAGTACTTC
CDR3aa: CASRLGIRETQYF

d_gene: .
j_gene: TRBJ1-2
v_gene: TRBV20-1
abundance: .
CDR3nt: TGCAGTGCTAGAGATGCCCCTTCCCCAGCGACCGCTATCTATGGCTACACCTTC
CDR3aa: CSARDAPSPATAIYGYTF

d_gene: .
j_gene: TRBJ2-5
v_gene: TRBV5-1
abundance: .
CDR3nt: TGCGCCAGCAGCACAGCGGGAGAGACCCAGTACTTC
CDR3aa: CASSTAGETQYF

d_gene: .
j_gene: TRBJ1-1
v_gene: TRBV5-5
abundance: few
CDR3nt: TGTGCCAGCAGCTTGGATGGGCATAACACTGAAGCTTTCTTT
CDR3aa: CASSLDGHNTEAFF

d_gene: .
j_gene: TRBJ2-1
v_gene: TRBV18
abundance: .
CDR3nt: TGTGCCAGCTCACCAGGTGACGGTGCCGTTGGAAAGCAGTTCTTC
CDR3aa: CASSPGDGAVGKQFF

d_gene: .
j_gene: TRBJ2-7
v_gene: TRBV20-1
abundance: .
CDR3nt: TGCAGTGCTAGAGAGGGAACCACCTACGAGCAGTACTTC
CDR3aa: CSAREGTTYEQYF

d_gene: .
j_gene: TRBJ2-1
v_gene: TRBV20-1
abundance: few
CDR3nt: TGCAGTGCTAGTAGCAGGGTCGATGAGCAGTTCTTC
CDR3aa: CSASSRVDEQFF

d_gene: .
j_gene: TRBJ2-5
v_gene: TRBV9
abundance: .
CDR3nt: TGTGCCAGCAGCGTAGCCCCCCGAGGAGAGACCCAGTACTTC
CDR3aa: CASSVAPRGETQYF

d_gene: .
j_gene: TRBJ1-5
v_gene: TRBV12-3/TRBV12-4
abundance: .
CDR3nt: TGTGCCAGCAGTCCAATCGGTGGCCAGCCCCAGCATTTT
CDR3aa: CASSPIGGQPQHF

d_gene: .
j_gene: TRBJ2-3
v_gene: TRBV10-3
abundance: .
CDR3nt: TGTGCCATCAGTGTCGATGGAGATACGCAGTATTTT
CDR3aa: CAISVDGDTQYF

d_gene: TRBD1
j_gene: TRBJ2-7
v_gene: TRBV10-2
abundance: .
CDR3nt: TGCGCCAGCTCTAAGGACAGGGGCAGGGACGAGCAGTACTTC
CDR3aa: CASSKDRGRDEQYF

d_gene: .
j_gene: TRBJ2-1
v_gene: TRBV10-3
abundance: .
CDR3nt: TGTGCCATCAGTGGACAGGTTCTGAATGAGCAGTTCTTC
CDR3aa: CAISGQVLNEQFF

d_gene: .
j_gene: TRBJ2-7
v_gene: TRBV7-9
abundance: .
CDR3nt: TGTGCCAGCAGCGGCCGGGGCTTCTACGAGCAGTACTTC
CDR3aa: CASSGRGFYEQYF

d_gene: TRBD2
j_gene: TRBJ2-1
v_gene: TRBV12-3/TRBV12-4
abundance: .
CDR3nt: TGTGCCAGCATGGGGCTAGCGGGGGGCAATGAGCAGTTCTTC
CDR3aa: CASMGLAGGNEQFF

d_gene: TRBD2
j_gene: TRBJ2-3
v_gene: TRBV7-6
abundance: .
CDR3nt: TGTGCCAGCAGCTATAGCGGGGGCTCAGATACGCAGTATTTT
CDR3aa: CASSYSGGSDTQYF

d_gene: .
j_gene: TRBJ2-2
v_gene: TRBV12-3/TRBV12-4
abundance: many
CDR3nt: TGTGCCAGCAGTAGAAAAATGGGGGCCCCGAACACCGGGGAGCTGTTTTTT
CDR3aa: CASSRKMGAPNTGELFF

d_gene: TRBD1
j_gene: TRBJ1-2
v_gene: TRBV29-1
abundance: few
CDR3nt: TGCAGCGTTGTTAAGGGGGACAGAAGTAACTATGGCTACACCTTC
CDR3aa: CSVVKGDRSNYGYTF

d_gene: TRBD1
j_gene: TRBJ2-1
v_gene: TRBV7-2
abundance: few
CDR3nt: TGTGCCAGCAGCTTAGCGCCGACAGGGTCCCAGGGGGAGCAGTTCTTC
CDR3aa: CASSLAPTGSQGEQFF

d_gene: .
j_gene: TRBJ2-5
v_gene: TRBV4-1
abundance: .
CDR3nt: TGCGCCAGCAGCTTACGGGGCTTGGGGGAGACCCAGTACTTC
CDR3aa: CASSLRGLGETQYF

d_gene: TRBD2
j_gene: TRBJ2-1
v_gene: TRBV3-1
abundance: few
CDR3nt: TGTGCCAGCAGCCGAGCGGGAGAGGGTTACAATGAGCAGTTCTTC
CDR3aa: CASSRAGEGYNEQFF

d_gene: TRBD1
j_gene: TRBJ1-1
v_gene: TRBV12-3/TRBV12-4
abundance: few
CDR3nt: TGTGCCAGCAGTGAGGTCGGGACAGGGTTCAACACTGAAGCTTTCTTT
CDR3aa: CASSEVGTGFNTEAFF

d_gene: .
j_gene: TRBJ2-1
v_gene: TRBV18
abundance: .
CDR3nt: TGTGCCAGCTCCCCAGCGGCTTATTATGAGCAGTTCTTC
CDR3aa: CASSPAAYYEQFF

d_gene: TRBD1
j_gene: TRBJ2-3
v_gene: TRBV29-1
abundance: .
CDR3nt: TGCAGCGTTGACTGGGACAGACCTTCAGATACGCAGTATTTT
CDR3aa: CSVDWDRPSDTQYF

d_gene: .
j_gene: TRBJ2-7
v_gene: TRBV5-6
abundance: few
CDR3nt: TGTGCCAGCAGCCAGGGTCGAGGGTACTACGAGCAGTACTTC
CDR3aa: CASSQGRGYYEQYF

d_gene: .
j_gene: TRBJ2-5
v_gene: TRBV2
abundance: .
CDR3nt: TGTGCCAGTGAGGCTGGCCGGCAGGCAGAGACCCAGTACTTC
CDR3aa: CASEAGRQAETQYF

d_gene: .
j_gene: TRBJ1-1
v_gene: TRBV2
abundance: few
CDR3nt: TGTGCCAGCAGTGAAGGGACACAGAACACTGAAGCTTTCTTT
CDR3aa: CASSEGTQNTEAFF

d_gene: .
j_gene: TRBJ1-1
v_gene: TRBV5-4
abundance: .
CDR3nt: TGTGCCAGCAGCTTGTTTCAGGGGACGGCTGAAGCTTTCTTT
CDR3aa: CASSLFQGTAEAFF

d_gene: .
j_gene: TRBJ1-5
v_gene: TRBV7-8
abundance: .
CDR3nt: TGTGCCAGCAGCCGCGGACAGAGAGACCATCAGCCCCAGCATTTT
CDR3aa: CASSRGQRDHQPQHF

d_gene: .
j_gene: TRBJ2-5
v_gene: TRBV7-9
abundance: .
CDR3nt: TGTGCCAGCACCGCCGTGCTAGGGATACAAGAGACCCAGTACTTC
CDR3aa: CASTAVLGIQETQYF

d_gene: .
j_gene: TRBJ2-7
v_gene: TRBV20-1
abundance: .
CDR3nt: TGCAGTGCTAGAGCCATCGGCACCTACGAGCAGTACTTC
CDR3aa: CSARAIGTYEQYF

d_gene: TRBD2
j_gene: TRBJ2-3
v_gene: TRBV24-1
abundance: .
CDR3nt: TGTGCCACCAGTGATCGGGGGGGAACGCAGTATTTT
CDR3aa: CATSDRGGTQYF

d_gene: TRBD2
j_gene: TRBJ2-1
v_gene: TRBV2
abundance: .
CDR3nt: TGTGCCAGCACCGTAGGGGTAGCGGGAGGTATGAGTGAGCAGTTCTTC
CDR3aa: CASTVGVAGGMSEQFF

d_gene: .
j_gene: TRBJ2-3
v_gene: TRBV18
abundance: .
CDR3nt: TGTGCCAGCTCGCGACAGTTCAGAGATACGCAGTATTTT
CDR3aa: CASSRQFRDTQYF

d_gene: .
j_gene: TRBJ2-7
v_gene: TRBV20-1
abundance: few
CDR3nt: TGCAGTGCTTCGCGGGGTCCGGGGGCCAGCGAGCAGTACTTC
CDR3aa: CSASRGPGASEQYF

d_gene: TRBD2
j_gene: TRBJ2-5
v_gene: TRBV6-5
abundance: .
CDR3nt: TGTGCCAGCAGTTACTCGATAATACTAGCGGGGGCACTTACGGAGACCCAGTACTTC
CDR3aa: CASSYSIILAGALTETQYF

d_gene: TRBD2
j_gene: TRBJ2-3
v_gene: TRBV5-5
abundance: .
CDR3nt: TGTGCCAGCAGCTTGTCCCTCTTTAGCGGGGGACGAACAGATACGCAGTATTTT
CDR3aa: CASSLSLFSGGRTDTQYF

d_gene: TRBD1
j_gene: TRBJ1-2
v_gene: TRBV6-1
abundance: .
CDR3nt: TGTGCCAGCAGGACAGACAGGGTCTCTGGTGGCTACACCTTC
CDR3aa: CASRTDRVSGGYTF